This T cell receptor beta chain was identified in a study of blood T cell repertoires in COVID-19. Turning to the study itself: Some COVID-19 samples were acute and others convalescent; all came from the United States, Italy and Spain.

This CDR3 is 13 amino acids long. The V segment lost 6 bases and the J segment 10 bases; nucleotides outside the gene matches: 8. CDR1 is MGHDK, CDR2 SYGVNS, per germline. Libraries were prepared by immunoSEQ multiplex PCR; TCRdb keeps only in-frame clonotypes and omits some of them. The table has some 100,000 clones, 70% to 90% seen once; the top ten hold 1.1%. The receptor's source is a human donor in a cohort sampled during active COVID-19. The chain has TRBV25-1 and TRBJ1-3, with TRBD1 matching over 8 bases. What was sequenced was peripheral blood. CDR3 nucleotide sequence: TGTGCCAGCAGGATGGGGACAGGACGTACCATATATTTT. It codes for CASRMGTGRTIYF.